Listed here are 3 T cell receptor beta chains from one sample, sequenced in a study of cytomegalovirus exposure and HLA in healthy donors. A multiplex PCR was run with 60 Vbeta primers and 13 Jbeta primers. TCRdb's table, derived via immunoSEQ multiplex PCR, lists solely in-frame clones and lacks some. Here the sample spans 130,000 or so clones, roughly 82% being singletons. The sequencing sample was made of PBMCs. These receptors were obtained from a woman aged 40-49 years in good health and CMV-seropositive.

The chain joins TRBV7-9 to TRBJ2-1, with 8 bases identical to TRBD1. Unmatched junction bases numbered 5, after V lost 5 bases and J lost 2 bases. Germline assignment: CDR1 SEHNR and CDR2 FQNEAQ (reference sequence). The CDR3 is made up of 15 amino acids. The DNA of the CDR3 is TGTGCCAGCAGCCTCGAGGACAGGGCCTACAATGAGCAGTTCTTC. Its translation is CASSLEDRAYNEQFF.

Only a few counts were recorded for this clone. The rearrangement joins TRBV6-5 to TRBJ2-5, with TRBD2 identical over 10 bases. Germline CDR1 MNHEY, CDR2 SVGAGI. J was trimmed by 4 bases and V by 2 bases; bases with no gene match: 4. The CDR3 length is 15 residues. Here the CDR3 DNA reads TGTGCCAGCAGTTACCTAGCGGGAGTCGGAGAGACCCAGTACTTC. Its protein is CASSYLAGVGETQYF.

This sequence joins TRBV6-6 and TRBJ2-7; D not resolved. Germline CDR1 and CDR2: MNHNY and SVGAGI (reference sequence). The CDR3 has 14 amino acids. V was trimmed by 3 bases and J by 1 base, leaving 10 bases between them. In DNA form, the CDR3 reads TGTGCCAGCAGTTATGAGGCAGTTTCCTACGAGCAGTACTTC. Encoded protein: CASSYEAVSYEQYF.